A selection of T cell receptor beta chains follows, all from one sample in a study of technical replicates of blood from several donors. The table came from immunoSEQ multiplex PCR; TCRdb's copy has only in-frame clones and leaves some out. This sample yields about 70,000 clones, of which about 94% are seen a single time; approximately 0.4% belongs to the top ten. The sequencing input was T cells isolated from PBMCs. Source of these receptors: a human donor in good health. Each CDR3 is given with its conserved first and last residue. The order of the fields is CDR3 DNA, CDR3 protein, V gene, J gene, CDR3 length, D gene, clone size. A D gene is named only where the DNA matches it firmly. The size field is filled for only some rows; it gives once, few, many or a size class.

cdr3_nt: TGTGCCAGCAGTTTTCCGACGAGGAATGAAAAACTGTTTTTT
cdr3_aa: CASSFPTRNEKLFF
v_call: TRBV27
j_call: TRBJ1-4
cdr3_length: 14
d_call: .
clone_size: .

cdr3_nt: TGCGCCAGCAGCTTGACTAGTGGTTACGAGCAGTACTTC
cdr3_aa: CASSLTSGYEQYF
v_call: TRBV5-1
j_call: TRBJ2-7
cdr3_length: 13
d_call: .
clone_size: .

cdr3_nt: TGTGCCAGCAGTTTATCGATTACAGGGACAAGAAGTGGCGAGCAGTACTTC
cdr3_aa: CASSLSITGTRSGEQYF
v_call: TRBV27
j_call: TRBJ2-7
cdr3_length: 17
d_call: .
clone_size: few

cdr3_nt: TGTGCCAGCAGCTTAGATCGCACTGAAGCTTTCTTT
cdr3_aa: CASSLDRTEAFF
v_call: TRBV11-2
j_call: TRBJ1-1
cdr3_length: 12
d_call: .
clone_size: .

cdr3_nt: TGTGCCAGCAGCCCAGGGGGGCTTGGCTACACCTTC
cdr3_aa: CASSPGGLGYTF
v_call: TRBV5-4
j_call: TRBJ1-2
cdr3_length: 12
d_call: TRBD1
clone_size: .

cdr3_nt: TGTGCCAGCAGTTTAATCAGGGAGGCGAATGGCTACACCTTC
cdr3_aa: CASSLIREANGYTF
v_call: TRBV27
j_call: TRBJ1-2
cdr3_length: 14
d_call: .
clone_size: .

cdr3_nt: TGTGCCACCAGCAGACCAAATACAAACGCCGAAAAACTGTTTTTT
cdr3_aa: CATSRPNTNAEKLFF
v_call: TRBV15
j_call: TRBJ1-4
cdr3_length: 15
d_call: .
clone_size: .

cdr3_nt: TGCGCCAGCAACTACAGGGGGATTATTCGCTACGAGCAGTACTTC
cdr3_aa: CASNYRGIIRYEQYF
v_call: TRBV10-1
j_call: TRBJ2-7
cdr3_length: 15
d_call: TRBD1
clone_size: .

cdr3_nt: TGTGCCAGCTTGAGCACCGGTCAACAGGGCTACACCTTC
cdr3_aa: CASLSTGQQGYTF
v_call: TRBV5-4
j_call: TRBJ1-2
cdr3_length: 13
d_call: .
clone_size: .

cdr3_nt: TGTGCCAGCAGTTCCACGGGACAGGGGATAGGTGAGCAGTTCTTC
cdr3_aa: CASSSTGQGIGEQFF
v_call: TRBV6-6
j_call: TRBJ2-1
cdr3_length: 15
d_call: TRBD1
clone_size: .

cdr3_nt: TGTGCCAGCAGCGGATTTCACGGTGGACAGGGGTACGAGCAGTACTTC
cdr3_aa: CASSGFHGGQGYEQYF
v_call: TRBV28
j_call: TRBJ2-7
cdr3_length: 16
d_call: TRBD1
clone_size: .

cdr3_nt: TGTGCCAGCAGCCAAGGGGGGTATACTGAAGCTTTCTTT
cdr3_aa: CASSQGGYTEAFF
v_call: TRBV16
j_call: TRBJ1-1
cdr3_length: 13
d_call: .
clone_size: .

cdr3_nt: TGCGCCAGCAGCCAGGACCCGGATCCCCAGGGGGACACCGGGGAGCTGTTTTTT
cdr3_aa: CASSQDPDPQGDTGELFF
v_call: TRBV5-1
j_call: TRBJ2-2
cdr3_length: 18
d_call: TRBD1
clone_size: .

cdr3_nt: TGTGCCAGCAGCTTAGTGGGCGGGACTAGCGGATACACAGATACGCAGTATTTT
cdr3_aa: CASSLVGGTSGYTDTQYF
v_call: TRBV7-9
j_call: TRBJ2-3
cdr3_length: 18
d_call: TRBD2
clone_size: .

cdr3_nt: TGTGCCATCCCTGGGGAGCGGGACACCGGGGAGCTGTTTTTT
cdr3_aa: CAIPGERDTGELFF
v_call: TRBV10-3
j_call: TRBJ2-2
cdr3_length: 14
d_call: .
clone_size: .

cdr3_nt: TGTGCCAGCAGTTTAACGGGAGGGCCAGATACGCAGTATTTT
cdr3_aa: CASSLTGGPDTQYF
v_call: TRBV6-1
j_call: TRBJ2-3
cdr3_length: 14
d_call: TRBD2
clone_size: .

cdr3_nt: TGCGCCAGCACCGTCAATGAGGCCATTAATGAGCAGTTCTTC
cdr3_aa: CASTVNEAINEQFF
v_call: TRBV5-1
j_call: TRBJ2-1
cdr3_length: 14
d_call: .
clone_size: .

cdr3_nt: TGTGCCAGCAGCCCGTCCTATCTTGACTATGGCTACACCTTC
cdr3_aa: CASSPSYLDYGYTF
v_call: TRBV28
j_call: TRBJ1-2
cdr3_length: 14
d_call: .
clone_size: .

cdr3_nt: TGTGCCAGCAGCGAGACTAGCGGAGACACCGGGGAGCTGTTTTTT
cdr3_aa: CASSETSGDTGELFF
v_call: TRBV6-4
j_call: TRBJ2-2
cdr3_length: 15
d_call: TRBD2
clone_size: few

cdr3_nt: TGCGCCAGCAGCTATATAACAGTGAACACTGAAGCTTTCTTT
cdr3_aa: CASSYITVNTEAFF
v_call: TRBV5-1
j_call: TRBJ1-1
cdr3_length: 14
d_call: .
clone_size: once

cdr3_nt: TGTGCCAGCAGTTTCCGTGGACAGTCTAACTATGGCTACACCTTC
cdr3_aa: CASSFRGQSNYGYTF
v_call: TRBV28
j_call: TRBJ1-2
cdr3_length: 15
d_call: .
clone_size: .

cdr3_nt: TGTGCCAGCAGCCCCGTCGAAGCTAGCGGGAGAAGGAATGAGCAGTTCTTC
cdr3_aa: CASSPVEASGRRNEQFF
v_call: TRBV27
j_call: TRBJ2-1
cdr3_length: 17
d_call: TRBD2
clone_size: .

cdr3_nt: TGTGCCAGCAGCCGCAACGACAGGGGAGGGCCGGGACTAGCGGGAGGGGGCTCCTACGAGCAGTACTTC
cdr3_aa: CASSRNDRGGPGLAGGGSYEQYF
v_call: TRBV4-2
j_call: TRBJ2-7
cdr3_length: 23
d_call: TRBD2
clone_size: few

cdr3_nt: TGCGCCAGCAGCCCCTTTGGGAGGACAGGGGGCAACACCGGGGAGCTGTTTTTT
cdr3_aa: CASSPFGRTGGNTGELFF
v_call: TRBV5-1
j_call: TRBJ2-2
cdr3_length: 18
d_call: TRBD1
clone_size: .

cdr3_nt: TGTGCCAGCAGCCCCAACCATGGCCAGCCCCAGCATTTT
cdr3_aa: CASSPNHGQPQHF
v_call: TRBV9
j_call: TRBJ1-5
cdr3_length: 13
d_call: .
clone_size: .

cdr3_nt: TGTGCCTGGAGTGCGAAGGGGGAGACTGAAGCTTTCTTT
cdr3_aa: CAWSAKGETEAFF
v_call: TRBV30
j_call: TRBJ1-1
cdr3_length: 13
d_call: .
clone_size: .